Presented here are 4 T cell receptor beta chains from one specimen sequenced in a study of Ad26.COV2.S vaccination and SARS-CoV-2 variants. The table came from immunoSEQ multiplex PCR; TCRdb's copy has only in-frame clones and leaves some out. The data contain roughly 350,000 clones, about 85% of them seen just once; the ten biggest clones take up roughly 6%. Indicated treatment: roughly 18 received Ad26.COV2.S at low or high dose, single or two shots; 5 received placebo; per-sample allocation not given. Sampling was performed 63 days after the first vaccine or placebo injection. The sample in question was peripheral blood, obtained in a trial of Ad26.COV2.S vaccine versus placebo. The receptor source for this set is a person between 18 and 65 years old who received the Ad26.COV2.S COVID-19 vaccine or a placebo.

CDR3 in DNA: TGTGCCAGCACCACGTTAGGCCGTAGCTCCTACGAGCAGTACTTC. The encoded protein is CASTTLGRSSYEQYF. The gene calls are TRBV28 and TRBJ2-7; D is unclear. V was clipped by 7 bases and J by 0 bases, with 16 bases between them. Germline CDR1 reads MDHEN; CDR2 reads SYDVKM. This CDR3 has 15 amino acids.

This sequence joins TRBV5-1 and TRBJ2-5, with 8 bases that match TRBD1. CDR1 and CDR2 from the germline V gene are SGHRS and YFSETQ. CDR3 length: 15 residues. The V segment lost 5 bases and the J segment 3 bases; nucleotides outside the gene matches: 9. The CDR3 reads CASRGGQGKKETQYF. In nucleotides, the CDR3 is TGCGCCAGCAGGGGCGGACAGGGTAAAAAAGAGACCCAGTACTTC.

The CDR3 bases are TGTGCCACCAGCAGAGTTCGCCAGAGCCAAGAGACCCAGTACTTC. It encodes CATSRVRQSQETQYF. The gene calls are TRBV15 and TRBJ2-5; D gene unclear. Germline loops: CDR1 LNHNV, CDR2 YYDKDF (reference sequence). The CDR3 loop spans 15 amino acids. V lost 1 base and J 1 base, leaving 10 bases between the germline ends.

The chain carries TRBV5-8 and TRBJ2-5; 8 bases line up with TRBD2. Germline V gene sequence: CDR1 SGHTS, CDR2 YDEGEE. With V trimmed by 6 bases and J by 2 bases, 12 bases remained unmatched. The length of the CDR3 is 16 residues. In nucleotides, the CDR3 is TGTGCCAGCAACCCTCGACTAGCGCTTACACAAGAGACCCAGTACTTC. Translation: CASNPRLALTQETQYF.